Given below is one T cell receptor beta chain in context. Its antigen is currently unknown. Time point given: blood 4 weeks post-SBRT, at nephrectomy. Treatment meaning: 15 Gy SBRT to primary tumor, nephrectomy 4 weeks later. This entry is derived from a study of radiation and T cells in renal cell carcinoma. Study-wide findings and caveats: Pretreatment tumor biopsies were lacking, so baseline clonotypes are unknown.

CDR3 length: 14 residues. Trimming shortened V by 3 bases and J by 4 bases, and 13 bases separated the two germline ends. Germline loops: CDR1 LNHDA, CDR2 SQIVND (reference sequence). Repertoires were generated with immunoSEQ multiplex PCR, while TCRdb's copy carries only in-frame clones and drops some. Here the sample spans around 170,000 clones, 88% being singletons. The sequence was obtained from a woman aged 45-59 years with renal cell carcinoma. Specimen: blood, collected from a patient whose treatment included radiotherapy and nephrectomy. The V gene is TRBV19, the J gene TRBJ2-7, with D possibly being TRBD1 or TRBD2 (5 bases each). Here the CDR3 reads CASSIGDGRYEQYF. DNA of the CDR3: TGTGCCAGTAGTATCGGGGACGGGCGGTACGAGCAGTACTTC.